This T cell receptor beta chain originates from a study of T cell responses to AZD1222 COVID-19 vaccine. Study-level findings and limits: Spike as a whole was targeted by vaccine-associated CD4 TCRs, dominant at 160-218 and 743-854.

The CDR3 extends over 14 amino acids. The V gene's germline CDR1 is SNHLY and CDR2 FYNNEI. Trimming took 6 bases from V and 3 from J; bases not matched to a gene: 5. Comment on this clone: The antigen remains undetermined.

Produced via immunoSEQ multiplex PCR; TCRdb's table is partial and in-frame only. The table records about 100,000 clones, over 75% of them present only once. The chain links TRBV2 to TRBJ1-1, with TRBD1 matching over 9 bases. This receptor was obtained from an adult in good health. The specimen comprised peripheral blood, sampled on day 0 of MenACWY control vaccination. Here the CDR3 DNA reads TGTGCCAGCAGGGGGACAGGGTGGGACACTGAAGCTTTCTTT. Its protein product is CASRGTGWDTEAFF.